The entry below gives a single T cell receptor beta chain sequence along with its context. Antigen unknown. Assaying covered roughly 92,000 TCR templates per sample. TCRdb's table, derived via immunoSEQ multiplex PCR, lists solely in-frame clones and lacks some. There are about 2,700 clones in the sample; about 61% occur only once, and 56% lies in the top ten. The CDR3 is 14 amino acids. V lost 5 bases to trimming and J lost 1 base, with 8 bases between them. Germline-derived CDR1 and CDR2 are SEHNR and FQNEAQ (reference sequence). These data are taken from a study of siplizumab effects on memory and regulatory T cells. Study results and caveats: Both greater diversity than memory cells and a major contribution to the alloresponse seemed to characterize naive T cells.

The clonotype comes from a human donor in good health. V usage is TRBV7-9 and J usage is TRBJ2-2; no clear D. Sequenced: TEMRA CD8+ T cells sorted from blood. Subset of the sample: unstimulated CD8+ CD45RA+ effector memory T cells. The CDR3 protein is CASSPRMNTGELFF. Written as DNA, the CDR3 is TGTGCCAGCAGCCCCCGGATGAACACCGGGGAGCTGTTTTTT.